These 15 T cell receptor beta chains originate from one sample sequenced in a study of CD8+ T cells in alopecia areata. Extraction and reverse transcription of RNA yielded cDNA as the sequencing template. The protocol was immunoSEQ multiplex PCR, while the TCRdb copy is restricted to in-frame clones and leaves out a portion. Of more than 100,000 clones in the sample, about 50% were seen once. Treatment described: oral pan-JAK inhibitor, 5-10 mg twice daily. Sequencing was performed on CD4+ T cells sorted from blood, taken at week 4, from a patient treated with tofacitinib. These receptors all come from a human donor with alopecia areata.

The chain links TRBV27 to TRBJ2-6; no firm D call. Per germline, CDR1 MNHEY and CDR2 SMNVEV (reference sequence). The germline V and J ends were trimmed by 3 bases and 0 bases, with 3 bases remaining between them. The CDR3 totals 14 residues. The CDR3 sequence: CASSFLSGANVLTF. The CDR3, as DNA: TGTGCCAGCAGTTTCCTCTCTGGGGCCAACGTCCTGACTTTC.

The rearrangement links TRBV5-5 to TRBJ2-1; TRBD2 matches 8 bases. V gave up 5 bases and J gave up 0 bases; unmatched junction bases: 4. The germline gives CDR1 SGHKS, CDR2 YYEKEE (reference sequence). CDR3 size: 15 residues. The CDR3 DNA follows: TGTGCCAGCAGGACCGGGACTAGCTCCTACAATGAGCAGTTCTTC. Protein product: CASRTGTSSYNEQFF.

The J gene is TRBJ1-6, the V gene TRBV7-7, with 8 bases lining up with TRBD1. CDR3 length: 12 residues. The V and J ends lost 6 bases and 13 bases, in that order; junction bases with no gene match: 5. Per germline, CDR1 SSHAT and CDR2 FNYEAQ (reference sequence). The CDR3 protein is CASRDRARPLHF. DNA for the CDR3: TGTGCCAGCAGGGACAGGGCGCGGCCCCTCCACTTT.

The chain is built from TRBV7-6 and TRBJ1-6; D uncertain. V was shortened by 5 bases and J by 3 bases, with 2 bases between the two germline ends. From germline, CDR1 is SGHVS and CDR2 FNYEAQ. The CDR3 runs to 12 residues. The CDR3 nucleotides are TGTGCCAGCAGCCTCTATAATTCACCCCTCCACTTT. Translating it yields CASSLYNSPLHF.

V gene TRBV28 combines with J gene TRBJ1-2; 8 nucleotides agree with TRBD1. Germline CDR1 and CDR2: MDHEN and SYDVKM. This CDR3 has 12 amino acids. Germline trimming cut 6 bases from V and 8 bases from J; bases unmatched to any gene: 5. The CDR3 region is CASRLGQGGYTF. CDR3 in DNA: TGTGCCAGCAGACTTGGACAGGGAGGCTACACCTTC.

This chain links TRBV29-1 with TRBJ2-7; possibly TRBD1 for D (6 bases). Germline V gene sequence: CDR1 SQVTM, CDR2 ANQGSEA. CDR3 length: 14 amino acids. The germline V and J ends were trimmed by 4 bases and 2 bases, with 15 bases remaining between them. DNA for the CDR3: TGCAGCGTTGGGCAACAGGGTGGGACCTACGAGCAGTACTTC. Encoded protein: CSVGQQGGTYEQYF.

The chain employs TRBV4-1 and TRBJ1-6; D is undetermined. CDR3 length: 14 amino acids. Between the trimmed V and J ends, which lost 7 bases and 9 bases, there was a span of 16 bases. Germline V gene sequence: CDR1 MGHRA, CDR2 YSYEKL. The CDR3 sequence is CASTTTRVPSPLHF. The CDR3 DNA reads TGCGCCAGCACCACGACGCGAGTTCCTTCACCCCTCCACTTT.

The V and J genes are TRBV2 and TRBJ1-2, with D unresolved. The CDR3 totals 18 residues. CDR1 SNHLY and CDR2 FYNNEI come from the germline V gene. Trimming took off 2 bases at V and 8 bases at J, with 27 bases between the two ends. This CDR3 reads CASSEFRPSALIYRGYTF. The CDR3 DNA follows: TGTGCCAGCAGTGAATTCAGACCCTCAGCCCTAATTTATAGGGGCTACACCTTC.

This chain joins TRBV28 and TRBJ1-2, with unresolved D. V lost 8 bases and J lost 5, with 12 bases in between. The CDR3 spans 12 residues. Germline loops: CDR1 MDHEN, CDR2 SYDVKM. CDR3 sequence: CASGPPGYGYTF. CDR3 sequence (DNA): TGTGCCAGCGGGCCCCCCGGTTATGGCTACACCTTC.

There are a few counts of this clone. V is TRBV29-1 and J is TRBJ1-4; 8 bases are shared with TRBD1. The germline V gene encodes CDR1 SQVTM and CDR2 ANQGSEA. Trimming cost V 7 bases and J 6 bases; bases outside gene matches: 10. This CDR3 contains 14 residues. The CDR3 region is CSAADRASDEKLFF. The CDR3 region has the DNA TGCAGCGCAGCGGACAGGGCCTCAGATGAAAAACTGTTTTTT.

This chain uses TRBV11-2 with TRBJ1-2; D not resolved. V was shortened by 5 bases and J by 4 bases, with 8 bases between the two germline ends. Per germline, CDR1 SGHAT and CDR2 FQNNGV. The CDR3 contains 12 residues. This CDR3 reads CASSRWSYGYTF. The CDR3 DNA reads TGTGCCAGCAGCCGTTGGAGCTATGGCTACACCTTC.

The J gene is TRBJ1-2, the V gene TRBV30, with 9 bases lining up with TRBD1. Germline values: CDR1 GTSNPN, CDR2 SVGIG (reference sequence). This CDR3 region has 16 residues. V lost 0 bases to trimming and J lost 5 bases; unmatched junction nucleotides: 10. The CDR3 region has the DNA TGTGCCTGGAGTGTAGTTCCGGGACAGGGAAGGTATGGCTACACCTTC. Amino acid sequence: CAWSVVPGQGRYGYTF.

The chain links TRBV20-1 to TRBJ2-5; unclear D gene. The CDR3 is 11 residues long. V lost 4 bases, J lost 5 bases, and 8 bases lay in between. Germline CDR1 and CDR2: DFQATT and SNEGSKA (reference sequence). This CDR3 is CSATPAETQYF. CDR3 sequence (DNA): TGCAGTGCTACCCCTGCGGAGACCCAGTACTTC.

This chain joins TRBV6-1 and TRBJ2-7; TRBD2 agrees at 7 bases. The junction had 10 bases not matched to a gene; V was cut back by 3 bases and J by 2 bases. The CDR3 totals 16 residues. Germline V gives CDR1 MNHNS, CDR2 SASEGT. The DNA for the CDR3 is TGTGCCAGCAGTGATAGCGGGCTCCAACCCCCCTACGAGCAGTACTTC. Encoded protein: CASSDSGLQPPYEQYF.

The chain carries TRBV30 and TRBJ2-3; no clear D gene. The V gene's germline CDR1 is GTSNPN and CDR2 SVGIG (reference sequence). Trimming left V 0 bases short and J 4 bases short, with 11 bases between. This CDR3 comprises 14 residues. The chain's CDR3 is CAWSVRSPPDTQYF. The CDR3 DNA follows: TGTGCCTGGAGTGTAAGAAGTCCGCCAGATACGCAGTATTTT.